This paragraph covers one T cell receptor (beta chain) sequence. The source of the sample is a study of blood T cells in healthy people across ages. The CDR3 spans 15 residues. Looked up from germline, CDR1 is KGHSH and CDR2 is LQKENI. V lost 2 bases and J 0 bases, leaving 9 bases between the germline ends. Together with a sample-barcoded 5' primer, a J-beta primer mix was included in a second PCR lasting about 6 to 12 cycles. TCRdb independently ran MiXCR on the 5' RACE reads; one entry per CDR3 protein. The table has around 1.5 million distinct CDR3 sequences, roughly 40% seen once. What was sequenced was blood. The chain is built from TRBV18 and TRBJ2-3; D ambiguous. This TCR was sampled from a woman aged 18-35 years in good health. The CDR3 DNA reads TGTGCCAGCTCACCAGAAAGGAGTAGCACAGATACGCAGTATTTT. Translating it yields CASSPERSSTDTQYF.